One sample yielded the 27 T cell receptor beta chains listed below, sequenced in a study of T cells in localized non-small cell lung cancer. The table came from immunoSEQ multiplex PCR; TCRdb's copy has only in-frame clones and leaves some out. The data contain a few thousand clones, around 47% of them singletons. Source: lymph node tissue, taken before any cancer treatment. Source of these receptors: a woman aged 18 to 55 with stage I lung adenocarcinoma.

This chain links TRBV15 with TRBJ2-4; possible D gene TRBD2, 5 bases. In germline, CDR1 is LNHNV, CDR2 YYDKDF (reference sequence). The V end lost 4 bases, the J end lost 7 bases, and 17 bases lay between the germline ends. The CDR3 sequence is 15 residues long. CDR3 protein: CATSMYPHPGNIQYF. The CDR3, as DNA: TGTGCCACCAGCATGTACCCACACCCGGGGAACATTCAGTACTTC.

As for this clone: At one boundary the junction diverges from the germline segment, which might be a read error. The chain employs TRBV19 and TRBJ2-3, with 7 bases aligning to TRBD2. This CDR3 has 14 residues. Germline V gives CDR1 LNHDA, CDR2 SQIVND (reference sequence). CDR3 sequence (DNA): TGTGCCAATAGTCCTGGGACTACGGGGGATACGCAGTATTTT. Protein sequence: CANSPGTTGDTQYF.

This chain connects TRBV19 to TRBJ1-2; maybe TRBD1 (6 bases). V was shortened by 4 bases and J by 9 bases, with 15 bases between the two germline ends. CDR3 size: 13 residues. Per the germline V gene, CDR1 is LNHDA and CDR2 is SQIVND (reference sequence). The chain's CDR3 is CASSTTGTSSYTF. CDR3 coding DNA: TGTGCCAGTAGTACGACCGGGACATCGAGCTACACCTTC.

This clone has only a few counts. V gene TRBV11-3 combines with J gene TRBJ2-7; 7 bases match TRBD2. This CDR3 has 14 amino acids. The germline V gene encodes CDR1 SGHNT and CDR2 YENEEA. After removal of 8 bases from V and 3 bases from J, the junction contained 10 bases not matched to a gene. The CDR3 DNA reads as TGTGCCAGCTCTAGGGTGGCGGGGGTCTACGAGCAGTACTTC. This gives the protein CASSRVAGVYEQYF.

The chain employs TRBV30 and TRBJ2-3, with D tentatively TRBD1 (6 bases). The CDR3 runs 13 residues. V was pared by 2 bases and J by 2 bases, with 8 bases between. The germline V gene has CDR1 GTSNPN and CDR2 SVGIG (reference sequence). DNA of the CDR3: TGTGCCTGGAGTAGGGGGACCACAGATACGCAGTATTTT. This codes for CAWSRGTTDTQYF. Full variable domain (missing parts from reference TRBV30 and TRBJ2-3): SQTIHQWPATLVQPVGSPLSLECTVEGTSNPNLYWYRQAAGRGLQLLFYSVGIGQISSEVPQNLSASRPQDRQFILSSKKLLLSDSGFYLCAWSRGTTDTQYFGPGTRLTVL.

This chain connects TRBV28 to TRBJ1-2; 8 bases match TRBD1. Trimming removed 6 bases from V and 8 bases from J; junction bases left unmatched: 8. There are 13 residues in the CDR3. Germline CDR1 MDHEN, CDR2 SYDVKM. The CDR3 loop reads CASSPGTGLGYTF. The CDR3 DNA sequence: TGTGCCAGCAGCCCCGGGACAGGCTTAGGCTACACCTTC.

This clone was seen a handful of times. The rearrangement links TRBV11-3 to TRBJ1-4; D is unresolved. Trimming removed 4 bases from V and 5 bases from J, with 11 bases in between. This CDR3 spans 14 amino acids. Germline CDR1 is SGHNT and CDR2 is YENEEA. In DNA form, the CDR3 reads TGTGCCAGCAGCTACGGACGGTTGAATGAAAAACTGTTTTTT. This encodes CASSYGRLNEKLFF.

The rearrangement links TRBV29-1 to TRBJ2-3; D is possibly TRBD1 or TRBD2 (5 bases each). Germline assignment: CDR1 SQVTM and CDR2 ANQGSEA. CDR3 length: 14 amino acids. V was shortened by 3 bases and J by 6 bases, with 16 bases between the two germline ends. The CDR3 DNA reads as TGCAGCGTTGAGAGGGGAACGGGTGGTGATACGCAGTATTTT. The encoded protein is CSVERGTGGDTQYF.

V gene TRBV19 combines with J gene TRBJ2-7; no firm D call. Germline lookup yields CDR1 LNHDA and CDR2 SQIVND (reference sequence). The CDR3 is made up of 16 amino acids. V shed 1 base and J shed 2 bases, with 15 bases lying between them. The CDR3 DNA sequence: TGTGCCAGTAGTATAGCAGGCGGAATTGCCCCCTACGAGCAGTACTTC. It encodes CASSIAGGIAPYEQYF.

The rearrangement joins TRBV28 to TRBJ1-5, with a tentative D call TRBD1 (5 bases). V gave up 11 bases and J gave up 2 bases, with 13 bases separating them. CDR3 size: 13 residues. Germline loops: CDR1 MDHEN, CDR2 SYDVKM. CDR3 nucleotide sequence: TGTGCCGGACAATTTAGAGGCAATCAGCCCCAGCATTTT. Translated, it gives CAGQFRGNQPQHF.

The chain recombines TRBV5-1 with TRBJ2-7; D might be TRBD2 (5 bases). Per the germline V gene, CDR1 is SGHRS and CDR2 is YFSETQ. Trimming removed 3 bases at V and 0 bases at J, with 10 bases between. The CDR3 runs to 14 residues. CDR3 amino acids: CASSSGILSYEQYF. CDR3 bases: TGCGCCAGCAGCTCCGGGATCCTCTCCTACGAGCAGTACTTC.

On this clone itself: Mismatch with germline at one junction end may stem from a read error. J is TRBJ2-7 and V is TRBV29-1; 7 bases line up with TRBD1. CDR1 is SQVTM and CDR2 is ANQGSEA in the germline V gene. CDR3 length: 13 residues. CDR3 residues: CSVWTGGVYEQYF. The DNA of the CDR3 is TGCAGCGTTTGGACAGGAGGCGTTTACGAACAGTACTTC.

About this clone itself: Within the sample, other DNA sequences also encode this same CDR3. The chain is built from TRBV6-8 and TRBJ1-1; D is unresolved. The V end lost 2 bases, the J end lost 5 bases, and 6 bases lay between the germline ends. This CDR3 comprises 12 residues. Germline assignment: CDR1 MNHGY and CDR2 SAAAGT. The CDR3: CASSYSETEAFF. Here the CDR3 DNA reads TGTGCCAGCAGTTACAGTGAAACTGAAGCTTTCTTT.

This clone was detected a few times. The chain combines TRBV1 with TRBJ2-7; the table assigns TRBD2, which was not confirmed against the DNA. TRBV1 is reported as a pseudogene. The CDR3 contains 16 residues. CDR3 DNA sequence: TGCGCCAGCAGCCAAGCTCGGGTAGCGGGGCACTACGAGCAGTACTTC. Translating gives CASSQARVAGHYEQYF.

CDR3 sequence: CASSVAASYYEQYF. The CDR3 DNA sequence: TGTGCCAGCAGCGTAGCCGCTAGCTACTACGAGCAGTACTTC. This chain links TRBV9 with TRBJ2-7, with a weak D call TRBD2 (5 bases). This CDR3 region has 14 residues. Germline assignment: CDR1 SGDLS and CDR2 YYNGEE. The V end lost 0 bases, the J end lost 3 bases, and 10 bases lay between the germline ends.

The rearrangement uses TRBV14 and TRBJ2-7, with D unresolved. CDR1 is SGHDN, CDR2 FVKESK, per germline. This CDR3 is built from 13 residues. The V and J ends lost 4 bases and 0 bases respectively, with 7 bases between them. The chain's CDR3 is CASSPDGSYEQYF. DNA of the CDR3: TGTGCCAGCAGCCCGGACGGCTCCTACGAGCAGTACTTC.

This clone was observed a handful of times. The chain has TRBV7-1 and TRBJ1-1, with no clear D. TRBV7-1 carries the ORF label, with uncertain function. This CDR3 is 13 amino acids long. V shed 4 bases and J shed 6 bases, with 12 bases lying between them. The CDR3 sequence: CASSLQSSAEAFF. The CDR3 bases are TGTGCCAGCAGCTTACAGTCTTCGGCTGAAGCTTTCTTT.

V gene TRBV25-1 combines with J gene TRBJ1-1; perhaps TRBD1 as D (5 bases). The CDR3 runs to 14 residues. Trimming stripped 6 bases from V and 0 bases from J, with 11 bases between. Germline CDR1 MGHDK, CDR2 SYGVNS. The CDR3 is CASSAGLMNTEAFF. CDR3 DNA: TGTGCCAGCAGCGCGGGACTTATGAACACTGAAGCTTTCTTT.

In its sample, this clone was seen a few times. This chain links TRBV2 with TRBJ1-1; D call uncertain. V lost 2 bases and J lost 4, with 14 bases in between. CDR3 size: 15 residues. Germline lookup yields CDR1 SNHLY and CDR2 FYNNEI. This CDR3 reads CASSEPIIRSTEAFF. DNA for the CDR3: TGTGCCAGCAGTGAACCCATTATACGGAGCACTGAAGCTTTCTTT.

The rearrangement uses TRBV5-1 and TRBJ1-5, with D unresolved. The CDR3 runs 14 residues. In germline, CDR1 is SGHRS, CDR2 YFSETQ. Trimming cost V 4 bases and J 4 bases, with 12 bases left between them. The CDR3 coding sequence is TGCGCCAGCAGCCAAGAATTCAGGAATCAGCCCCAGCATTTT. Encoded protein: CASSQEFRNQPQHF.

The V gene is TRBV6-8, the J gene TRBJ1-1; 10 nucleotides align to TRBD1. The CDR3 totals 15 residues. V lost 4 bases, J lost 5 bases, and 7 bases stayed unmatched. Germline V CDR1 and CDR2: MNHGY, SAAAGT. CDR3 sequence (DNA): TGTGCCAGCAGTTGGGACAGGGGCGGTCGAACTGAAGCTTTCTTT. This encodes CASSWDRGGRTEAFF.

The chain has TRBV18 and TRBJ1-1; D unclear. This CDR3 spans 13 amino acids. V was pared by 0 bases and J by 8 bases, with 10 bases between. CDR1 is KGHSH and CDR2 is LQKENI in the germline V gene. The CDR3 protein is CASSPPLQREAFF. CDR3 in DNA: TGTGCCAGCTCACCACCCTTACAGAGAGAAGCTTTCTTT.

The chain couples TRBV15 to TRBJ1-1; D remains ambiguous. The CDR3 length is 15 residues. The V gene's germline CDR1 is LNHNV and CDR2 YYDKDF (reference sequence). V lost 0 bases, J lost 1 base, and 9 bases lay in between. The CDR3 loop is CATSRDGSWNTEAFF. For the CDR3, the DNA is TGTGCCACCAGCAGAGATGGTTCCTGGAACACTGAAGCTTTCTTT.

This clone was recorded a few times. CDR3 DNA sequence: TGTGCCAGCAGTGAAAAGCCCGCTAGGGCGGCGAGGCAGGGATACGATTTTGGCTACACCTTC. This encodes CASSEKPARAARQGYDFGYTF. This rearrangement joins TRBV9 to TRBJ1-2; the D gene is possibly TRBD1 (5 bases). Per the germline V gene, CDR1 is SGDLS and CDR2 is YYNGEE. Trimming took off 5 bases at V and 7 bases at J, with 39 bases between the two ends. The CDR3 consists of 21 residues.

The chain couples TRBV12-5 to TRBJ1-1; TRBD1 might be the D (5 bases). This CDR3 is 14 amino acids long. V was clipped by 6 bases and J by 4 bases, with 15 bases between them. Germline V gene sequence: CDR1 LGHNT, CDR2 FRNRAP. Here the CDR3 reads CASGSFDSFTEAFF. CDR3 coding DNA: TGTGCTAGTGGCTCGTTCGACAGCTTCACTGAAGCTTTCTTT.

This sequence joins TRBV30 and TRBJ1-5, with 8 bases lining up with TRBD1. The germline V gene has CDR1 GTSNPN and CDR2 SVGIG (reference sequence). This CDR3 contains 14 residues. The ends lost 2 bases at V and 5 bases at J; junction bases unmatched: 5. This chain's CDR3 is CAWSLVDRDQPQHF. The CDR3 nucleotides are TGTGCCTGGAGTCTGGTGGACAGGGATCAGCCCCAGCATTTT.

The table lists this clone with a few counts. The junction and the germline gene differ at one end; a read error may be behind it. The chain couples TRBV11-3 to TRBJ2-1, with 12 bases that match TRBD2. The germline V gene has CDR1 SGHNT and CDR2 YENEEA. The CDR3 covers 17 residues. This CDR3 is CASSLGLAGTSYNEQFF. The DNA for the CDR3 is TGTGCCAGCAGTTTAGGACTAGCGGGGACCTCCTACAATGAGCAGTTCTTC.